This T cell receptor beta chain was documented in a study of shared clonotypes between healthy human individuals (dated by TCRdb to the early 2020s). With respect to the entire study: Two women and a few men aged 18 to 49 years were included in the cohort. Per donor, leukapheresis produced somewhere between about 0.8 and 9 billion PBMCs. For each donor, CD4 naive and CD4 memory were each run on three plates, CD8 naive on two plates, and CD8 memory on one plate. To increase sequencing depth and limit assay-specific biases, different laboratories used diverse techniques to prepare libraries and sequence TCR repertoires. Blood TCR repertoires of about 5 healthy adults were deeply sequenced to estimate repertoire size and the extent of clonotype sharing between individuals. Beyond this particular receptor, the publication reports: Sampling was limited to blood, and TCR repertoires in tissue likely differ from TCR repertoires in blood. Estimated clonotype richness was generally larger for naive than for memory subsets. Compared with non-shared clonotypes, the clonotypes found in all four sorted-subset donors had higher generation probabilities. Because the study included only a small number of donors, the genetic and exposure-history diversity represented was limited. Based on pairwise subsampling, the degree of clonotype sharing among donors was expected to be affected by sequencing depth. Approximately 4.8% of naive CD4, 3.5% of naive CD8, approximately 2% of memory CD4, and about 0.4% of memory CD8 clonotypes were shared across four donors. Incomplete sequencing was indicated by rarefaction of sorted-subset datasets, despite the large sequencing depth.

TCR CDR3 regions were amplified from genomic DNA by multiplex PCR using the deep immunoSEQ assay. Extracted genomic DNA from each cell subset was spread evenly across all wells of several immunoSEQ 96-well plates, with each plate serving as a replicate. For sorted subsets, each replicate PCR was loaded with about 0.2 ug genomic DNA, equivalent to some 27,000 T cell genomes. Purified libraries were measured with a Qubit 3.0 fluorometer, size-checked on a Bioanalyzer 2100, and measured again with the KAPA Library Quantification kit. A separate single-read 150-cycle Illumina NextSeq 550 flow cell was used to sequence each immunoSEQ 96-well plate. Concerning the study's data processing: Because only junctional sequences without quality scores were contained in the immunoSEQ output, filtering matching that applied to full-length reads could not be performed. To assign V/J genes and CDR3, sequences were annotated against IMGT germline references using PyIR, a Python wrapper for IgBLAST v1.9. Reads were removed for weak V/J assignments (E-value above 1e-6), missing CDR3, stop codons, out-of-frame junctions, or ambiguous translated residues. V3J clonotypes were defined as sequences sharing an identical inferred V gene, J gene, and CDR3 amino acid sequence. To compute the percentage overlap between repertoires, the number of shared unique clonotypes was divided by the size of the smaller repertoire. RTK rarefaction, the Chao1 estimator, and Recon v2.1 estimates of unobserved clonotypes were used to assess repertoire richness. For all TCRbeta clonotypes obtained by the gDNA method from several donors, generation probabilities were computed with OLGA. The source is immuneACCESS, and TCRdb retained only in-frame sequences with V and J called. Part of the clones is not carried over; for the studies checked, unresolved V genes explain less than half of this, and the remainder is unexplained. D and trimming were read from the DNA, whereas the V and J calls and clone size are those reported in that table. For this sample there are about 2,100,000 clones; roughly 91% appear just once. Around 1.7% of the sample goes to the ten largest clones.

For the CD8 naive samples, CD45RO-negative cells were positively selected for CCR7, yielding a CD45RA+CCR7+ population from which TemRA cells were excluded. The donors were healthy, HIV-negative adults with no recently reported acute infections or vaccinations. Every donor was a Caucasian adult residing in Nashville, Tennessee, USA. Blood was obtained by leukapheresis, after which PBMCs were separated by Ficoll-Histopaque density gradient centrifugation and cryopreserved in liquid nitrogen vapor phase. Analytical flow cytometry was used to check the purity and quantity of every magnetically sorted T cell population. From each sorted fraction, genomic DNA was isolated and quantified by UV absorbance on a Nanodrop 2000c. Notes on this clone: Its antigen target is currently unknown. One base away there is no much larger clone; base qualities are not given.

The germline V gene yields SGHAT for CDR1 and FQNNGV for CDR2. The CDR3 runs 17 amino acids, cysteine and phenylalanine included. Only the CDR3 part of the read is kept: 51 bases, read in frame from the first base. V has 1 base trimmed and J has 1 base trimmed; junction bases matching no gene number 7. The sequenced material came from naive CD8+ T cells from PBMCs. The cell subset or site label, read with the paper, signifies: CD45RA+CCR7+. This clonotype was sampled from a young man in good health. Some clones in this sample may be carry-over from other donors' samples. The sequence joins TRBV11-2 to TRBJ1-1, with 9 junctional bases fitting TRBD1. DNA sequence: TGTGCCAGCAGCTTAGGGGCCGGGACAGGGCCGAACACTGAAGCTTTCTTT. It is translated as CASSLGAGTGPNTEAFF.